The clone carrying this TCR beta chain was seen only a few times. Data came from immunoSEQ multiplex PCR; TCRdb stores just in-frame clones and leaves some out. The sample yields 100,000 to 150,000 clones, around 81% seen once. The data were taken from a study of blood T cell repertoires in COVID-19. Study-level information: The United States, Italy and Spain supplied acute and convalescent COVID-19 samples.

CDR3 length: 16 amino acids. The V and J ends lost 4 bases and 0 bases respectively, with 13 bases between them. Per the germline V gene, CDR1 is ENHRY and CDR2 is SYGVKD. The receptor was derived from a man in his 60s with acute or convalescent COVID-19. Material: peripheral blood. The chain carries TRBV10-3 and TRBJ1-5; D not certain. The DNA for the CDR3 is TGTGCCATCAGTGCCATGGGAGTTTATAGCAATCAGCCCCAGCATTTT. Translation gives CAISAMGVYSNQPQHF.